These T cell receptor beta chains were read from a single sample in a study of siplizumab effects on memory and regulatory T cells. Assay: immunoSEQ multiplex PCR; the TCRdb copy retains only in-frame clones and omits some. Of some 100,000 clones in the sample, about 90% were seen once. The sequencing input was Tregs sorted from blood. The source of these receptors is a human donor in good health. The CDR3 runs from the conserved cysteine through the conserved F or W. D genes are given only for firm matches. A clone size is listed for some rows: how often the clone was seen (once, few, many), or a class if it is expanded.

>TRBV27|.|TRBJ1-1|TRBD1
TGTGCCAGCAGTCCTTCGACAGGGGGCACTGAAGCTTTCTTT
CASSPSTGGTEAFF
>TRBV5-4|.|TRBJ2-1|TRBD2
TGTGCCAGCAGCACCTCCGTGAAGCGGGAGGGCGATGAGCAGTTCTTC
CASSTSVKREGDEQFF
>TRBV5-1|.|TRBJ2-1|TRBD2
TGCGCCAGCAGCTTCGGGACTAGCGGAGCCCATGAGCAGTTCTTC
CASSFGTSGAHEQFF
>TRBV7-6|.|TRBJ2-7|TRBD2
TGTGCCAGCAGCTTAGCGGGTGCTCTAGCGGGACATGAGCAGTACTTC
CASSLAGALAGHEQYF
>TRBV10-1|.|TRBJ2-2|.
TGCGCCAGCAGTGAACAGGGCGACACCGGGGAGCTGTTTTTT
CASSEQGDTGELFF
>TRBV5-1|.|TRBJ2-3|.
TGCGCCAGCAGCACCGAGGGGGGGCAAGTAGATACGCAGTATTTT
CASSTEGGQVDTQYF
>TRBV7-2|.|TRBJ2-2|.
TGTGCCAGCAGCTTACAACCTAGAGAGAACACCGGGGAGCTGTTTTTT
CASSLQPRENTGELFF
>TRBV27|.|TRBJ2-6|.
TGTGCCAGCAGTTTACAGGGAGCCTCATCTGGGGCCAACGTCCTGACTTTC
CASSLQGASSGANVLTF
>TRBV7-3|.|TRBJ2-3|TRBD2
TGTGCCAGCAGCTTAATGGCTAGCGGGAGGGGCGGGGGTACGCAGTATTTT
CASSLMASGRGGGTQYF
>TRBV7-8|once|TRBJ2-1|TRBD2
TGTGCCAGCAGACCAGTGAGCGGGAGGGCCTACAATGAGCAGTTCTTC
CASRPVSGRAYNEQFF
>TRBV11-2|.|TRBJ2-1|TRBD2
TGTGCCAGCAGCCACAGACCTTTCCAAAGCGGGACTAATAATGAGCAGTTCTTC
CASSHRPFQSGTNNEQFF
>TRBV5-1|.|TRBJ2-7|.
TGCGCCAGCAGCGGGGGGAGCGGGTTACGATACGAGCAGTACTTC
CASSGGSGLRYEQYF
>TRBV18|.|TRBJ1-3|.
TGTGCCAGCTCACCCTTAGACGACACTTACTCTGGAAACACCATATATTTT
CASSPLDDTYSGNTIYF
>TRBV7-2|once|TRBJ1-2|.
TGTGCCAGCAGCTTAGCGGGCAGGTCAAGAGGCTACACCTTC
CASSLAGRSRGYTF
>TRBV7-8|.|TRBJ1-3|.
TGTGCCAGCAGCTTAGCTCCCAGGGTTATCTCTGGAAACACCATATATTTT
CASSLAPRVISGNTIYF
>TRBV2|.|TRBJ2-1|.
TGTGCCAGCAGTGTTTTGGGCCCCGGGTCCTACAATGAGCAGTTCTTC
CASSVLGPGSYNEQFF
>TRBV28|.|TRBJ1-2|.
TGTGCCAGCAGTTTTGGACCCCAGGGCATCTATGGCTACACCTTC
CASSFGPQGIYGYTF
>TRBV6-5|.|TRBJ2-3|.
TGTGCCAGCAGTCTAAACTATTATCGCACAGATACGCAGTATTTT
CASSLNYYRTDTQYF
>TRBV6-5|.|TRBJ2-1|TRBD1
TGTGCCAGCAGTTACCCCGGGACAGGCGGGACCAATGAGCAGTTCTTC
CASSYPGTGGTNEQFF
>TRBV28|.|TRBJ2-1|TRBD1
TGTGCCAGCAGTTTAAACAGGGGGCCTGGCGGGAAGCCTTACAATGAGCAGTTCTTC
CASSLNRGPGGKPYNEQFF
>TRBV19|.|TRBJ2-5|TRBD1
TGTGCCAGTAGTACCCATATGACAGGGGTGGGAGAGACCCAGTACTTC
CASSTHMTGVGETQYF
>TRBV6-5|.|TRBJ2-5|.
TGTGCCAGCAGGGGTGAGGCAGGGACCCAGTACTTC
CASRGEAGTQYF
>TRBV11-2|.|TRBJ1-5|.
TGTGCCAGCAGCCCCGGACACAGGGCTGCGCAGCCCCAGCATTTT
CASSPGHRAAQPQHF
>TRBV2|.|TRBJ2-7|TRBD2
TGTGCCAGCAGTCGGGCTAGCGGGAGCTACGAGCAGTACTTC
CASSRASGSYEQYF
>TRBV15|.|TRBJ2-7|TRBD2
TGTGCCACCAGCAGAGATGGGACTAGCTATCACGAGCAGTACTTC
CATSRDGTSYHEQYF
>TRBV5-1|.|TRBJ2-5|.
TGCGCCAGCAGCGGGGCTATGGTAGGGGAGACCCAGTACTTC
CASSGAMVGETQYF
>TRBV29-1|few|TRBJ2-1|TRBD2
TGCAGCGTTTTGGCCAAAATAGCGGGCGTTGCCAATGAGCAGTTCTTC
CSVLAKIAGVANEQFF
>TRBV5-4|.|TRBJ2-1|TRBD2
TGTGCCAGCAGTACCCCTCTGGGACTAGCGGGTGCTAGCTCCTACAATGAGCAGTTCTTC
CASSTPLGLAGASSYNEQFF
>TRBV7-9|.|TRBJ2-7|.
TGTGCCAGCAGCTCCGGGCTACAGGTGAACGAGCAGTACTTC
CASSSGLQVNEQYF
>TRBV5-1|.|TRBJ1-4|.
TGCGCCAGCAGCTTGGAGGCTGAAAAACTGTTTTTT
CASSLEAEKLFF
>TRBV11-2|.|TRBJ2-3|.
TGTGCCAGCAGCTTATCAGTGGATACGCAGTATTTT
CASSLSVDTQYF
>TRBV5-1|once|TRBJ2-2|.
TGCGCCAGCAGCTGGGTGATCCCCACCGGGGAGCTGTTTTTT
CASSWVIPTGELFF
>TRBV7-9|.|TRBJ2-1|TRBD2
TGTGCCAGCAGTCTACTAGCGGGATCCTACAATGAGCAGTTCTTC
CASSLLAGSYNEQFF
>TRBV4-2|.|TRBJ1-2|TRBD1
TGTGCCAGCAGCCAGGGACAGGACTATGGCTACACCTTC
CASSQGQDYGYTF
>TRBV5-1|.|TRBJ2-1|.
TGCGCCAGCAGCTTGGAAGTTACAGAATACAATGAGCAGTTCTTC
CASSLEVTEYNEQFF
>TRBV5-8|.|TRBJ2-5|TRBD2
TGTGCCAGCAGCGGACTAGCGGGGCCCCAAGAGACCCAGTACTTC
CASSGLAGPQETQYF
>TRBV30|.|TRBJ2-7|.
TGTGCCTGGAGTGTAGGGGTAGGTCTCTACGAGCAGTACTTC
CAWSVGVGLYEQYF
>TRBV6-1|once|TRBJ1-3|.
TGTGCCAGCAGGAGGGACCGGGGAAACACCATATATTTT
CASRRDRGNTIYF
>TRBV5-1|.|TRBJ2-7|.
TGCGCCAGCAGCCCGGGACTGACCACCTACGAGCAGTACTTC
CASSPGLTTYEQYF
>TRBV5-1|.|TRBJ2-4|TRBD2
TGCGCCAGCAGCTTGGCCTCGACTAGCGGGAGTGGAAGAACCAAAAACATTCAGTACTTC
CASSLASTSGSGRTKNIQYF
>TRBV7-3|.|TRBJ2-3|TRBD2
TGTGCCAGCAGCGGAAGGGGGCTAGCGGGAGGGAAAGATACGCAGTATTTT
CASSGRGLAGGKDTQYF
>TRBV5-1|.|TRBJ1-2|.
TGCGCCAGCAGCTTCTCGGGGCTAATCGGGTATGGCTACACCTTC
CASSFSGLIGYGYTF
>TRBV5-1|.|TRBJ2-1|.
TGCGCCAGCAGCCTCGAGGCAGGAAGATTCGGTGAGCAGTTCTTC
CASSLEAGRFGEQFF
>TRBV6-1|.|TRBJ2-5|TRBD1
TGTGCCAGCAGTGAAGAGGGACAGGGAGGTTCATTGGGGACCCAGTACTTC
CASSEEGQGGSLGTQYF
>TRBV12-5|.|TRBJ2-7|TRBD2
TGTGCTAGTGGTTCCAACCGGGGCGGGAGTGCCACCTACGAGCAGTACTTC
CASGSNRGGSATYEQYF
>TRBV19|.|TRBJ2-1|.
TGTGCCAGTACCAAGCAGCGAGTCCAAAATGACGAGCAGTTCTTC
CASTKQRVQNDEQFF
>TRBV15|.|TRBJ1-5|.
TGTGCCACCAGCAGAGATTTGGGTAATCAGCCCCAGCATTTT
CATSRDLGNQPQHF
>TRBV14|.|TRBJ2-7|TRBD1
TGTGCCAGCAGCTCCCCGGGACAGGGGCGGTACGAGCAGTACTTC
CASSSPGQGRYEQYF
>TRBV7-2|.|TRBJ1-1|.
TGTGCCAGCAGCTTAGTCGCGGCGAACACTGAAGCTTTCTTT
CASSLVAANTEAFF
>TRBV6-1|few|TRBJ2-4|TRBD2
TGTGCCAGCAGTCTACGACTAGCGGGAGGTGACATTCAGTACTTC
CASSLRLAGGDIQYF
>TRBV9|.|TRBJ2-3|TRBD2
TGTGCCAGCAGCGCAAGTTGGTTAGCGGGAGGTACGCAGTATTTT
CASSASWLAGGTQYF
>TRBV4-2|.|TRBJ2-3|.
TGTGCCAGCAGCCAAGACGGGGAACGCACAGATACGCAGTATTTT
CASSQDGERTDTQYF
>TRBV5-6|.|TRBJ1-5|.
TGTGCCAGCAGCAGGGGATTCGATAGCAATCAGCCCCAGCATTTT
CASSRGFDSNQPQHF
>TRBV2|.|TRBJ2-1|TRBD2
TGTGCCAGCCGGGCGACTAGCGGCGACAATGAGCAGTTCTTC
CASRATSGDNEQFF
>TRBV6-5|.|TRBJ1-4|.
TGTGCCAGCAGTTACGGTGGGGTAGGGGAAAAACTGTTTTTT
CASSYGGVGEKLFF
>TRBV7-7|.|TRBJ2-1|.
TGTGCTAGCAGCTTAGAACGGGCTGACAATGAGCAGTTCTTC
CASSLERADNEQFF
>TRBV14|.|TRBJ2-1|.
TGTGCCAGCAGCCAGCACGCCCCGGGGACCCGCTGGGGCGACGAGCAGTTCTTC
CASSQHAPGTRWGDEQFF
>TRBV7-8|.|TRBJ2-7|.
TGTGCCAGCAGCTTATCCGCCTCAGGCTACGAGCAGTACTTC
CASSLSASGYEQYF
>TRBV5-1|.|TRBJ1-2|TRBD1
TGCGCCAGCAGCTTGGGACAGGGTTCCTACACCTTC
CASSLGQGSYTF